In this sample, the clone carrying this T cell receptor beta chain turned up once. The record originates from a study of blood T cell repertoires in COVID-19. In the study overall: Whether acute or convalescent, the COVID-19 samples came from the United States, Italy and Spain. In each case, the material was cDNA or gDNA derived from T cells, B-cell-depleted T cells, or PBMCs.

The CDR3 length is 13 residues. Germline assignment: CDR1 LNHDA and CDR2 SQIVND (reference sequence). V gave up 7 bases and J gave up 5 bases, with 14 bases separating them. Original analysis: Amplification of reference gene primers was used by the study to estimate nucleated cell counts. Produced via immunoSEQ multiplex PCR; TCRdb's table is partial and in-frame only. The DNA gave D and trimming, while V, J and clone size come from that table. The sample carries fewer than 80,000 clones, approximately 92% recorded once. This chain connects TRBV19 to TRBJ1-1; D call uncertain. This receptor was obtained from a human donor in a cohort sampled during active COVID-19. Sequenced: peripheral blood. CDR3 sequence: CASTATGKTEAFF. CDR3 coding DNA: TGTGCCAGTACCGCCACGGGAAAGACTGAAGCTTTCTTT.